This entry describes one T cell receptor beta chain. No antigen is known for it. The record originates from a study of cytomegalovirus exposure and HLA in healthy donors. Points from the study as a whole: Earlier results showed most TCR beta V segments being productive about 90% or about 30% of the time. Immune exposure information available was restricted to CMV serostatus. Accurate prediction of HLA-A and HLA-B alleles (for most subjects) was reportedly achieved from TCR beta sequences.

PCR employed 60 Vbeta and 13 Jbeta primers. As processed by the authors: Among the unique TCR beta chains that a later analysis counted, about 79 million in all, about 11 million were shared. The assay was immunoSEQ multiplex PCR, and TCRdb's table has in-frame clones only and misses some. That table gives V, J and clone size, and the DNA gave D and trimming. Among approximately 110,000 clones, 70% to 80% were seen once, and the ten largest hold about 2.2%. V shed 6 bases and J 3 bases; nucleotides not matched to a gene: 11. This CDR3 spans 15 amino acids. The V gene's germline CDR1 is MNHNS and CDR2 SASEGT.

The chain combines TRBV6-1 with TRBJ2-7; 7 positions match TRBD1. The receptor comes from a man younger than 40 in good health and CMV-seronegative. Sequences were obtained from PBMCs. In DNA, the CDR3 is TGTGCCAGCAGATCAGGGACAGCGAACGGCTACGAGCAGTACTTC. This codes for CASRSGTANGYEQYF.